The present T cell receptor (beta chain) was sequenced within a study of blood T cells in healthy people across ages. General study results and limits: Nothing was known about donor CMV status, and this possibly confounded expanded clonotype changes. Roughly linear declines in TCR beta diversity per million T cells occurred with age.

The germline gives CDR1 SGHTA, CDR2 FQGNSA. Trimming took 1 base from V and 3 from J, leaving 7 bases between them. The CDR3 contains 14 residues. A sample-barcoded 5' primer and a J-beta primer mix were used in a second PCR of about 7 to 11 cycles. Each TCR beta cDNA got a 12-nucleotide random molecular identifier. TCRdb reanalysed the 5' RACE reads using MiXCR and keeps one entry per CDR3 protein. Altogether approximately 1.5 million distinct CDR3 sequences are present, 30% to 40% being singletons, with the ten largest covering approximately 10%. Points on this clonotype: Its antigen is still unknown.

Specimen: blood. V and J are TRBV7-2 and TRBJ2-1; D unclear. The sequence came from a woman younger than 45 in good health. CDR3 in amino acids: CASSLVALYNEQFF. The DNA for the CDR3 is TGTGCCAGCAGCTTAGTGGCGCTCTACAATGAGCAGTTCTTC.